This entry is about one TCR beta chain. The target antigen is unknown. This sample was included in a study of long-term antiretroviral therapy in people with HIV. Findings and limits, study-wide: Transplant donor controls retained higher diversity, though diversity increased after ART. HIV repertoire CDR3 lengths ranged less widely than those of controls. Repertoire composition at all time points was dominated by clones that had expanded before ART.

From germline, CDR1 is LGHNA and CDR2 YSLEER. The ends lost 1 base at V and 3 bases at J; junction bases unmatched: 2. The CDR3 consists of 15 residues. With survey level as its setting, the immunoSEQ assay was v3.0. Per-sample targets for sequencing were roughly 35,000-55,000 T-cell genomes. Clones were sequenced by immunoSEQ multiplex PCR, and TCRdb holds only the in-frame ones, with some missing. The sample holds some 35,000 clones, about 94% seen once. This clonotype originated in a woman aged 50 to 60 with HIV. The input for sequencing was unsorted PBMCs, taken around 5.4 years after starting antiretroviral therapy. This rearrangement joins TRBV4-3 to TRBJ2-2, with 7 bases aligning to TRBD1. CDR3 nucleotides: TGCGCCAGCAGCCAAGGGGACAGCGACACCGGGGAGCTGTTTTTT. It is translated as CASSQGDSDTGELFF.